These 4 T cell receptor beta chains originate from one sample sequenced in a study of T cells after yellow fever vaccination. One entry per CDR3 protein results from TCRdb running MiXCR on the 5' RACE reads. The sample lists about 85,000 distinct CDR3 sequences, 13% occurring once. The sample was CD8+ T cells not binding an NS4B(214-222) dextramer, sorted from PBMCs, taken more than 20 days after the first yellow fever vaccination. The receptor source for this set is a man aged 18-30 years who received the YFV17D yellow fever vaccine.

V and J are TRBV20-1 and TRBJ2-7; a possible D gene is TRBD1 (6 bases). This CDR3 spans 13 amino acids. Deletions cut 5 bases from V and 5 bases from J, with 16 bases between. Germline loops: CDR1 DFQATT, CDR2 SNEGSKA (reference sequence). CDR3 coding DNA: TGCAGTGCTGGGGGCAGGGGAGTCCACGAGCAGTACTTC. Protein: CSAGGRGVHEQYF.

This clonotype occurred a few times. The chain joins TRBV20-1 to TRBJ1-1, with a tentative D call TRBD1 (5 bases). The CDR3 has 14 residues. CDR1 DFQATT and CDR2 SNEGSKA come from the germline V gene (reference sequence). Deletions cut 6 bases from V and 6 bases from J, with 20 bases between. The CDR3 loop is CSAKEGYPNAEAFF. The CDR3, as DNA: TGCAGTGCGAAAGAGGGGTATCCAAACGCTGAAGCTTTCTTT.

This clonotype was found a few times. The V gene is TRBV14, the J gene TRBJ2-5; TRBD1 or TRBD2 may be the D gene (6 bases each). V lost 0 bases to trimming and J lost 3 bases, with 17 bases between them. Germline assignment: CDR1 SGHDN and CDR2 FVKESK. This CDR3 contains 17 residues. The CDR3 DNA reads as TGTGCCAGCAGCCAAGATCGGATAAAGGAGGGGGAAGAGACCCAGTACTTC. As protein: CASSQDRIKEGEETQYF.

This clonotype occurred a few times. The chain uses TRBV5-1 and TRBJ1-1, with 8 bases matching TRBD1. Germline CDR1 SGHRS, CDR2 YFSETQ. V shed 2 bases and J 10 bases; nucleotides not matched to a gene: 4. CDR3 length: 12 amino acids. CDR3 sequence: CASSFTGTGAFF. In nucleotides, the CDR3 is TGCGCCAGCAGCTTTACCGGGACAGGAGCTTTCTTT.